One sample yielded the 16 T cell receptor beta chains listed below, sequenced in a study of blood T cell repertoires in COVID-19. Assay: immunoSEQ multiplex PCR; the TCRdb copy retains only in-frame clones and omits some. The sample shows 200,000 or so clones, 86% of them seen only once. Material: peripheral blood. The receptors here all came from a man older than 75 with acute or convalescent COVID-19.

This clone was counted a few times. The CDR3 nucleotides read TGTGCCAGCTCACTGCGGCCCCGTAATGAAAAACTGTTTTTT. Its protein product is CASSLRPRNEKLFF. This sequence joins TRBV18 and TRBJ1-4; no reliable D call. This CDR3 contains 14 residues. CDR1 KGHSH and CDR2 LQKENI come from the germline V gene. V was shortened by 4 bases and J by 4 bases, with 10 bases between the two germline ends.

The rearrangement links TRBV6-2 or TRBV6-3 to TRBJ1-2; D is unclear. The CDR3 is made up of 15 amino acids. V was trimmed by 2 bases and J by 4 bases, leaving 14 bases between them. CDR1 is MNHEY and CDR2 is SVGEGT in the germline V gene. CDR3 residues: CASSYTGDQGYGYTF. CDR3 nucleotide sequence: TGTGCCAGCAGTTACACCGGGGATCAAGGCTATGGCTACACCTTC.

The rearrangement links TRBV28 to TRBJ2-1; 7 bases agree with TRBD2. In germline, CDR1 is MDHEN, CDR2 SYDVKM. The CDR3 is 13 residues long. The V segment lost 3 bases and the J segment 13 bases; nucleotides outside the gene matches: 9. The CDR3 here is CASSLGGTGSQFF. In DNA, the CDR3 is TGTGCCAGCAGTTTGGGGGGGACGGGAAGCCAGTTCTTC.

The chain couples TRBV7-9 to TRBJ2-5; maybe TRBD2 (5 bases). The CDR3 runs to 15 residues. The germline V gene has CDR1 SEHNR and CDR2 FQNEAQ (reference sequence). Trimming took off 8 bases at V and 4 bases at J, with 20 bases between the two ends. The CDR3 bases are TGTGCCAGCCGAGGATTGGCCTCCGGAGGAGAGACCCAGTACTTC. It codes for CASRGLASGGETQYF.

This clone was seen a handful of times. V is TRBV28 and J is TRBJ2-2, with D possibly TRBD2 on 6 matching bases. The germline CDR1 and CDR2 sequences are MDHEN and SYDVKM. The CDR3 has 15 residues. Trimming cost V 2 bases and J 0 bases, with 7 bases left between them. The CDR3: CASSLTSPNTGELFF. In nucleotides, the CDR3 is TGTGCCAGCAGTTTAACTAGCCCGAACACCGGGGAGCTGTTTTTT. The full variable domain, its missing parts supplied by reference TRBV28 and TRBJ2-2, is DVKVTQSSRYLVKRTGEKVFLECVQDMDHENMFWYRQDPGLGLRLIYFSYDVKMKEKGDIPEGYSVSREKKERFSLILESASTNQTSMYLCASSLTSPNTGELFFGEGSRLTVL.

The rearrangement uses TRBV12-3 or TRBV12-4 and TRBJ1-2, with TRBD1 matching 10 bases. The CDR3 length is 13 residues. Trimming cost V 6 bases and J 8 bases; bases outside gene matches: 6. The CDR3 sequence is CASRKGQGYGYTF. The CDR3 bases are TGTGCCAGCAGAAAGGGACAGGGGTACGGCTACACCTTC.

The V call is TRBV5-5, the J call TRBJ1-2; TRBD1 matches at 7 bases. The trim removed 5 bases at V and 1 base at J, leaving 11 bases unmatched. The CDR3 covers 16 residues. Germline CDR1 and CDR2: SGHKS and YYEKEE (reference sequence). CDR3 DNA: TGTGCCAGCAGTGAAGCCGGGACAGAGTATAACTATGGCTACACCTTC. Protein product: CASSEAGTEYNYGYTF. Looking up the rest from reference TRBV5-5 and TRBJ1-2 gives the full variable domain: DAGVTQSPTHLIKTRGQQVTLRCSPISGHKSVSWYQQVLGQGPQFIFQYYEKEERGRGNFPDRFSARQFPNYSSELNVNALLLGDSALYLCASSEAGTEYNYGYTFGSGTRLTVV.

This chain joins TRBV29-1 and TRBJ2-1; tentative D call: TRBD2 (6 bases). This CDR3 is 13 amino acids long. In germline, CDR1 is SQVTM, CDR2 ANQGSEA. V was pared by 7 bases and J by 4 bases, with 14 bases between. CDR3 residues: CSGRASAYNEQFF. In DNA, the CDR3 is TGCAGCGGACGGGCTAGCGCGTACAATGAGCAGTTCTTC.

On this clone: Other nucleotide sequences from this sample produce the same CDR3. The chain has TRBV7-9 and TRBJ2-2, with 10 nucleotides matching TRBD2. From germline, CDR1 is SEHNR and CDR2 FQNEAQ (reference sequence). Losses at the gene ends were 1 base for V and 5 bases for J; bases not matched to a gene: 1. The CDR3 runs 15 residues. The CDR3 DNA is TGTGCCAGCAGCTTAGGACTAGCGGGTACCGGGGAGCTGTTTTTT. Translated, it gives CASSLGLAGTGELFF.

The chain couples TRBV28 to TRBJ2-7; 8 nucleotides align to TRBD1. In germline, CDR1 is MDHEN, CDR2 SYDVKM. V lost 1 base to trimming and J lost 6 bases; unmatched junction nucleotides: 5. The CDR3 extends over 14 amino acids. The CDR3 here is CASSLSGGMGEQYF. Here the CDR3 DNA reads TGTGCCAGCAGTTTATCAGGGGGCATGGGCGAGCAGTACTTC.

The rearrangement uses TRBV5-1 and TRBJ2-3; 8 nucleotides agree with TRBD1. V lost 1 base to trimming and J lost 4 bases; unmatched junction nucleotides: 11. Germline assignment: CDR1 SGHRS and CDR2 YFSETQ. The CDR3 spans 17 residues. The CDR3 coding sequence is TGCGCCAGCAGCTTGCCAGGGACAGGAGGTACGGCAGATACGCAGTATTTT. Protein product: CASSLPGTGGTADTQYF.

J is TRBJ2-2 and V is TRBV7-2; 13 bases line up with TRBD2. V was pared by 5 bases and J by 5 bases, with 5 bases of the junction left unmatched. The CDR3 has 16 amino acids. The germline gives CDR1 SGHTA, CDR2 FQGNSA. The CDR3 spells CASSPRTSGSTGELFF. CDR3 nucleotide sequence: TGTGCCAGCAGCCCGCGGACTAGCGGGAGTACCGGGGAGCTGTTTTTT.

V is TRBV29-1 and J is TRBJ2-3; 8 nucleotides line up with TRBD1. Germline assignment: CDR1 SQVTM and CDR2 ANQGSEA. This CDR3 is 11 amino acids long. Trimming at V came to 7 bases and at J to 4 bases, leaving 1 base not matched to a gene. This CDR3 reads CSATGADTQYF. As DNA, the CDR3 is TGCAGCGCGACAGGGGCAGATACGCAGTATTTT.

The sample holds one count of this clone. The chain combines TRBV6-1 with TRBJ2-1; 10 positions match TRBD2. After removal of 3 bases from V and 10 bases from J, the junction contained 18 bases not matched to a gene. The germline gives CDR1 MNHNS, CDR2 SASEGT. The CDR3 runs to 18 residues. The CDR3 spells CASSDLAPTKREGHEQFF. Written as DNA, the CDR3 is TGTGCCAGCAGTGACCTGGCCCCCACTAAGCGGGAGGGCCACGAGCAGTTCTTC.

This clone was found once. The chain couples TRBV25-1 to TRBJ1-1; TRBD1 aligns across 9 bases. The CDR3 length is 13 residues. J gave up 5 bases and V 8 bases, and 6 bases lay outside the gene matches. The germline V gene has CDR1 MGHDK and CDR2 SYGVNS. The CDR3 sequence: CASRDRDVTEAFF. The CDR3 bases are TGTGCCAGCCGGGACAGGGACGTAACTGAAGCTTTCTTT.

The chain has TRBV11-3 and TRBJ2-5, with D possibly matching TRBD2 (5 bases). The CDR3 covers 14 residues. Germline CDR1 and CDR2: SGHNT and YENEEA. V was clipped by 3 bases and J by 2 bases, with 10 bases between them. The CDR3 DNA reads TGTGCCAGCAGCTTTCTTTCGGGGCAAGAGACCCAGTACTTC. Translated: CASSFLSGQETQYF.